The 24 T cell receptor beta chains below were found in one sample sequenced in a study of long-term antiretroviral therapy in people with HIV. Version v3.0 of the immunoSEQ assay was performed at survey level. The protocol was immunoSEQ multiplex PCR, while the TCRdb copy is restricted to in-frame clones and leaves out a portion. In the table there are under 45,000 clones, over 80% of which are singletons. Sequenced material: unsorted PBMCs, taken 1 year after starting antiretroviral therapy. The source of these receptors is a man younger than 30 with HIV.

V usage is TRBV5-5 and J usage is TRBJ1-2; 11 nucleotides match TRBD1. The CDR3 spans 15 residues. Germline lookup yields CDR1 SGHKS and CDR2 YYEKEE (reference sequence). With 3 bases clipped from V and 3 bases from J, the junction kept 4 bases outside the gene matches. The CDR3 DNA reads TGTGCCAGCAGCTGGGGGACAGGGGGTGACTATGGCTACACCTTC. Its protein is CASSWGTGGDYGYTF.

V gene TRBV7-9 combines with J gene TRBJ1-1, with D unresolved. CDR3 length equals 15 residues. V lost 1 base to trimming and J lost 0 bases, with 9 bases between them. CDR1 is SEHNR, CDR2 FQNEAQ, per germline (reference sequence). The CDR3 region has the DNA TGTGCCAGCAGCTTAGAGTCTTGGATGAACACTGAAGCTTTCTTT. It is translated as CASSLESWMNTEAFF.

The gene calls are TRBV7-9 and TRBJ2-1; 16 bases line up with TRBD2. The CDR3 is made up of 19 amino acids. CDR1 is SEHNR, CDR2 FQNEAQ, per germline (reference sequence). V lost 5 bases, J lost 1 base, and 8 bases stayed unmatched. DNA of the CDR3: TGTGCCAGCAGCCGCCCGGGACTAGCGGGGGGGGAATCCTACAATGAGCAGTTCTTC. It encodes CASSRPGLAGGESYNEQFF. Based on the CDR3 plus reference TRBV7-9 and TRBJ2-1, the full variable domain is DTGVSQNPRHKITKRGQNVTFRCDPISEHNRLYWYRQTLGQGPEFLTYFQNEAQLEKSRLLSDRFSAERPKGSFSTLEIQRTEQGDSAMYLCASSRPGLAGGESYNEQFFGPGTRLTVL.

This clone occurred a few times. This chain links TRBV19 with TRBJ2-7, with a weak D call TRBD2 (5 bases). V dropped 8 bases and J dropped 0 bases, with 5 bases sitting between them. The CDR3 extends over 11 amino acids. CDR1 is LNHDA, CDR2 SQIVND, per germline (reference sequence). CDR3 bases: TGTGCCAGTGGGAGCTCCTACGAGCAGTACTTC. It encodes CASGSSYEQYF.

V usage is TRBV9 and J usage is TRBJ2-7; the match to TRBD1 covers 7 bases. The germline V gene encodes CDR1 SGDLS and CDR2 YYNGEE. J gave up 6 bases and V 3 bases, and 3 bases lay outside the gene matches. The CDR3 covers 12 residues. The CDR3 protein is CASSGRQGEQYF. Here the CDR3 DNA reads TGTGCCAGCAGCGGTAGACAGGGCGAGCAGTACTTC.

The V gene is TRBV28, the J gene TRBJ2-7, with 8 bases identical to TRBD1. In germline, CDR1 is MDHEN, CDR2 SYDVKM. The CDR3 is 15 amino acids. V was clipped by 2 bases and J by 6 bases; unmatched bases: 9. CDR3 nucleotides: TGTGCCAGCAGTTTAGCTCCCAGGGGGCAGCCCGAGCAGTACTTC. Amino acids: CASSLAPRGQPEQYF.

For the CDR3, the DNA is TGTGCCAGCAGCGCCTCCCCCTACAGGGACCTTTCGTGGGAGCTGTTTTTT. Protein: CASSASPYRDLSWELFF. This chain uses TRBV9 with TRBJ2-2; perhaps TRBD1 as D (6 bases). Trimming pared 3 bases from V and 9 bases from J, leaving 24 bases between. The CDR3 is made up of 17 amino acids. The germline gives CDR1 SGDLS, CDR2 YYNGEE.

This chain links TRBV19 with TRBJ1-5; 10 nucleotides align to TRBD1. CDR1 LNHDA and CDR2 SQIVND come from the germline V gene (reference sequence). The CDR3 covers 15 residues. The J segment lost 4 bases and the V segment lost 9 bases, leaving 9 bases of the junction unmatched. The chain's CDR3 is CASTGQGGLNQPQHF. For the CDR3, the DNA is TGTGCCAGCACCGGACAGGGGGGACTAAATCAGCCCCAGCATTTT.

The chain uses TRBV7-9 and TRBJ1-4, with D perhaps TRBD1 (5 bases). Trimming removed 1 base at V and 8 bases at J, with 14 bases between. Germline CDR1 reads SEHNR; CDR2 reads FQNEAQ (reference sequence). The CDR3 totals 15 residues. The DNA for the CDR3 is TGTGCCAGCAGCTTAGAGGGGCCTGGCTGGGAAAAACTGTTTTTT. Amino acid sequence: CASSLEGPGWEKLFF. The full variable domain, completed using reference TRBV7-9 and TRBJ1-4, is DTGVSQNPRHKITKRGQNVTFRCDPISEHNRLYWYRQTLGQGPEFLTYFQNEAQLEKSRLLSDRFSAERPKGSFSTLEIQRTEQGDSAMYLCASSLEGPGWEKLFFGSGTQLSVL.

This rearrangement joins TRBV10-1 to TRBJ1-1, with D possibly matching TRBD1 (5 bases). Trimming pared 6 bases from V and 4 bases from J, leaving 12 bases between. The germline CDR1 and CDR2 sequences are WNHNN and SYGVQD (reference sequence). CDR3 size: 13 residues. The CDR3 sequence: CASSQPGGTEAFF. In DNA, the CDR3 is TGCGCCAGCAGCCAGCCGGGGGGCACTGAAGCTTTCTTT.

Of note for this clone: The junction departs from the called germline gene at one end, perhaps through a read error. V and J are TRBV13 and TRBJ2-1; D is ambiguous. From germline, CDR1 is PRHDT and CDR2 FYEKMQ (reference sequence). This CDR3 has 12 amino acids. The CDR3 here is CASSLARNEQFF. CDR3 in DNA: TGTGCCAGCAGTTTAGCCCGCAATGAGCAGTTCTTC.

V and J are TRBV4-1 and TRBJ2-5, with TRBD2 matching over 9 bases. V gave up 2 bases and J gave up 4 bases; unmatched junction bases: 8. CDR3 length equals 16 residues. CDR1 and CDR2 (germline): MGHRA, YSYEKL. CDR3 in DNA: TGCGCCAGCAGCCAATACCTGCGGGAGGGCCTAGAGACCCAGTACTTC. This encodes CASSQYLREGLETQYF.

The chain uses TRBV27 and TRBJ2-5, with D perhaps matching TRBD1 or TRBD2 (7 bases each). The CDR3 is 15 residues long. Germline CDR1 and CDR2: MNHEY and SMNVEV (reference sequence). The germline V and J ends were trimmed by 5 bases and 2 bases, with 15 bases remaining between them. The CDR3 region has the DNA TGTGCCAGCAGTACCCAGGGGGGGGTACAAGAGACCCAGTACTTC. Translation gives CASSTQGGVQETQYF.

This clone occurred a few times. The rearrangement uses TRBV5-1 and TRBJ2-7; TRBD1 matches 8 bases. The CDR3 covers 16 residues. Unmatched junction bases numbered 5, after V lost 0 bases and J lost 0 bases. Germline V gives CDR1 SGHRS, CDR2 YFSETQ. In DNA form, the CDR3 reads TGCGCCAGCAGCTTGGCCTACAGGGGGGACTCCTACGAGCAGTACTTC. Translated: CASSLAYRGDSYEQYF.

The chain joins TRBV5-6 to TRBJ2-7, with D possibly being TRBD1 (7 bases). The ends were cut back, 0 bases at V and 3 bases at J, with 19 bases in the middle. CDR1 is SGHDT and CDR2 is YYEEEE in the germline V gene. The CDR3 has 17 residues. The CDR3 coding sequence is TGTGCCAGCAGCTTGGGCCCCGGCCAGGGGGGAAACTACGAGCAGTACTTC. It is translated as CASSLGPGQGGNYEQYF.

The V gene is TRBV7-3, the J gene TRBJ1-2, with 8 bases fitting TRBD1. V lost 5 bases to trimming and J lost 2 bases; unmatched junction nucleotides: 7. This CDR3 has 15 residues. Per the germline V gene, CDR1 is SGHTA and CDR2 is FQGTGA. CDR3 bases: TGTGCCAGCAGCCCCGGGACAGGAAGAAACTATGGCTACACCTTC. Protein sequence: CASSPGTGRNYGYTF.

The V gene is TRBV6-1, the J gene TRBJ1-1, with a tentative D call TRBD1 (5 bases). CDR3 length equals 14 residues. Per germline, CDR1 MNHNS and CDR2 SASEGT. V lost 8 bases to trimming and J lost 4 bases, with 17 bases between them. The CDR3 here is CASEGPGTGTEAFF. CDR3 nucleotide sequence: TGTGCCAGCGAGGGACCCGGGACGGGCACTGAAGCTTTCTTT.

The DNA of the CDR3 is TGCGCCAGCAGCTCCCGTTGGGACTCCTACGAGCAGTACTTC. It specifies CASSSRWDSYEQYF. This chain links TRBV5-1 with TRBJ2-7, with D unresolved. Germline CDR1 is SGHRS and CDR2 is YFSETQ. The CDR3 sequence is 14 residues long. Trimming removed 3 bases from V and 0 bases from J, with 10 bases in between.

The chain combines TRBV11-2 with TRBJ2-1; no clear D. Per germline, CDR1 SGHAT and CDR2 FQNNGV. The V end lost 3 bases, the J end lost 5 bases, and 8 bases lay between the germline ends. The CDR3 contains 13 residues. The CDR3 here is CASSFDPNNEQFF. The CDR3 DNA sequence: TGTGCCAGCAGCTTCGACCCAAACAATGAGCAGTTCTTC.

The chain combines TRBV25-1 with TRBJ2-7; no firm D call. The CDR3 is made up of 13 amino acids. Germline V gene lookup returns CDR1 MGHDK and CDR2 SYGVNS. V lost 1 base and J lost 2, with 6 bases in between. CDR3 sequence: CASSESTPYEQYF. The CDR3 nucleotides read TGTGCCAGCAGTGAATCGACTCCCTACGAGCAGTACTTC.

The gene calls are TRBV13 and TRBJ2-1; TRBD2 matches 10 bases. V lost 5 bases to trimming and J lost 10 bases; unmatched junction nucleotides: 5. CDR3 size: 13 residues. In germline, CDR1 is PRHDT, CDR2 FYEKMQ (reference sequence). Here the CDR3 reads CASSESGRGEQFF. CDR3 DNA: TGTGCCAGCAGCGAAAGCGGGAGGGGCGAGCAGTTCTTC.

This clone showed up just a few times. The rearrangement joins TRBV7-6 to TRBJ1-1; the D is unclear. The CDR3 is 14 amino acids. Germline V gene lookup returns CDR1 SGHVS and CDR2 FNYEAQ. V was clipped by 1 base and J by 5 bases, with 11 bases between them. CDR3: CASSLVSGGTEAFF. CDR3 nucleotides: TGTGCCAGCAGCTTAGTTAGTGGCGGGACTGAAGCTTTCTTT.

This chain uses TRBV18 with TRBJ2-2; D ambiguous. The CDR3 contains 15 residues. Per germline, CDR1 KGHSH and CDR2 LQKENI. Trimming cost V 3 bases and J 0 bases, with 8 bases left between them. DNA for the CDR3: TGTGCCAGCTCACCGGGCCAGCCGAACACCGGGGAGCTGTTTTTT. As protein: CASSPGQPNTGELFF.

The chain employs TRBV19 and TRBJ2-7; 8 bases agree with TRBD2. With V trimmed by 1 base and J by 3 bases, 5 bases remained unmatched. Germline values: CDR1 LNHDA, CDR2 SQIVND (reference sequence). The CDR3 extends over 15 amino acids. The chain's CDR3 is CASSIGPAGVYEQYF. The CDR3 nucleotides are TGTGCCAGTAGTATAGGCCCAGCGGGAGTCTACGAGCAGTACTTC.